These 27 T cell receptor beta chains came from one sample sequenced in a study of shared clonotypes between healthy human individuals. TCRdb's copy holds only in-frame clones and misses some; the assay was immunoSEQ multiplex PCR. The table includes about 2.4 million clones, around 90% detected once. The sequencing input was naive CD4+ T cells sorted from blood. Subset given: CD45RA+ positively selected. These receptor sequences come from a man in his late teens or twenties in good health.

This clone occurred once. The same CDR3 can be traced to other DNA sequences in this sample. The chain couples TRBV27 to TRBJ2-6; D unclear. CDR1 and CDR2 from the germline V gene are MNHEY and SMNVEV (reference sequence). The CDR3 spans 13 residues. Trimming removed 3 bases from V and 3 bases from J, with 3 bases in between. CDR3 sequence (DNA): TGTGCCAGCAGTTTTTATGGGGCCAACGTCCTGACTTTC. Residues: CASSFYGANVLTF.

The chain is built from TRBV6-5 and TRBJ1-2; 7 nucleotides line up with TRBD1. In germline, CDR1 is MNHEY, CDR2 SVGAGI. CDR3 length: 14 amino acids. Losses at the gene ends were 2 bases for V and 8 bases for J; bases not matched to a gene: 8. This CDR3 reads CASSYVQGIGGYTF. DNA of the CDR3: TGTGCCAGCAGTTACGTACAGGGGATAGGGGGCTACACCTTC.

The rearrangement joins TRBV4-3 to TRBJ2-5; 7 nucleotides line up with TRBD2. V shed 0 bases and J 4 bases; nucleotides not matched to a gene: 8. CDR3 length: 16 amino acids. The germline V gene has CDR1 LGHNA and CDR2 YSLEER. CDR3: CASSQDLGEGSETQYF. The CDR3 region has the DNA TGCGCCAGCAGCCAAGATCTGGGGGAGGGTTCAGAGACCCAGTACTTC.

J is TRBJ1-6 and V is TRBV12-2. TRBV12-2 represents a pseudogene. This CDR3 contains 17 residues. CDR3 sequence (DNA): TGTGCAAGTCGCTTAGATGGGGAGGGGCGCCTACATTCACCCCTCCACTTT. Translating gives CASRLDGEGRLHSPLHF.

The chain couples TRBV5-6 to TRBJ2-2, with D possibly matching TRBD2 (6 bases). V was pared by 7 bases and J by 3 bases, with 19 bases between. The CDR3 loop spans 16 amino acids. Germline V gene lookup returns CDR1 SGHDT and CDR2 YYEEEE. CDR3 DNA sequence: TGTGCCAGCTCCCTGAAGGGCGGGGACTACACCGGGGAGCTGTTTTTT. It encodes CASSLKGGDYTGELFF.

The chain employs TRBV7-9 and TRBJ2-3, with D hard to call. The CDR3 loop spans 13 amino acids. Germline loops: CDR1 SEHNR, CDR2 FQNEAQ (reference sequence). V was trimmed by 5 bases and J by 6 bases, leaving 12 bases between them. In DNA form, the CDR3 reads TGTGCCAGCAGCCGGAGCCCTCAGGATACGCAGTATTTT. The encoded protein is CASSRSPQDTQYF.

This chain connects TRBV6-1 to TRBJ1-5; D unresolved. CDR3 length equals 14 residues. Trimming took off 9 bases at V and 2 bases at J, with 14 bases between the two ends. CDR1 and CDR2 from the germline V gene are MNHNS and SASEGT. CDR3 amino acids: CASTGVGGNQPQHF. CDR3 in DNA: TGTGCCAGTACCGGAGTAGGAGGCAATCAGCCCCAGCATTTT.

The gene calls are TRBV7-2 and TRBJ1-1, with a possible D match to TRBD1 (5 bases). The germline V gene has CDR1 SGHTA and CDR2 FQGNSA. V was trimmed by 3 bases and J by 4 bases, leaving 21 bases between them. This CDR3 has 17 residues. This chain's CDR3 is CASSFSSRAHQGTEAFF. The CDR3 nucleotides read TGTGCCAGCAGCTTCTCTAGCAGGGCTCATCAGGGCACTGAAGCTTTCTTT.

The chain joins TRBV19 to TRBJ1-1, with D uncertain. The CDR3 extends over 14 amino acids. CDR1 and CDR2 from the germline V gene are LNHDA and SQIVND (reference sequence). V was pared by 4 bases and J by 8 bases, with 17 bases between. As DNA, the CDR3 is TGTGCCAGTAGTACCCCCGTGTTTGGGGTCGAAGCTTTCTTT. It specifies CASSTPVFGVEAFF.

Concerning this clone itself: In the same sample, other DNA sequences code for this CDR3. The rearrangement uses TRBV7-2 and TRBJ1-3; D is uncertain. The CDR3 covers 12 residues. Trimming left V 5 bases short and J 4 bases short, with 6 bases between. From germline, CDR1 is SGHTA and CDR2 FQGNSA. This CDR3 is CASSPVGNTIYF. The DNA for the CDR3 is TGTGCCAGCAGCCCAGTCGGAAACACCATATATTTT. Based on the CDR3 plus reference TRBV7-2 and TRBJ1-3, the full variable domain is GAGVSQSPSNKVTEKGKDVELRCDPISGHTALYWYRQSLGQGLEFLIYFQGNSAPDKSGLPSDRFSAERTGGSVSTLTIQRTQQEDSAVYLCASSPVGNTIYFGEGSWLTVV.

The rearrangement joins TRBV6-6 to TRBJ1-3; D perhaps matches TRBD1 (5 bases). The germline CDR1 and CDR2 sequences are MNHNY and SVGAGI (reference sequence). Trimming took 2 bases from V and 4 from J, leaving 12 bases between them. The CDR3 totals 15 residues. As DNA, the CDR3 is TGTGCCAGCAGTTACCAGGGTAAACAGGGAAACACCATATATTTT. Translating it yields CASSYQGKQGNTIYF.

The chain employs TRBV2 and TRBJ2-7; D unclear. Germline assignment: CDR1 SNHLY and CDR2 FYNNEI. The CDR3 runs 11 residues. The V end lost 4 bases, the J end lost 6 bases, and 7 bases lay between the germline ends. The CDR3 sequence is CASSVLFEQYF. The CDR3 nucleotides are TGTGCCAGCAGTGTACTGTTCGAGCAGTACTTC.

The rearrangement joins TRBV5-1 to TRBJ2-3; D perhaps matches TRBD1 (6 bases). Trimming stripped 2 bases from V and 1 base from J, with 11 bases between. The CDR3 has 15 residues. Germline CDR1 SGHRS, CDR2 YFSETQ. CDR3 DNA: TGCGCCAGCAGCTTAACAGGGATCGGCACAGATACGCAGTATTTT. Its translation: CASSLTGIGTDTQYF.

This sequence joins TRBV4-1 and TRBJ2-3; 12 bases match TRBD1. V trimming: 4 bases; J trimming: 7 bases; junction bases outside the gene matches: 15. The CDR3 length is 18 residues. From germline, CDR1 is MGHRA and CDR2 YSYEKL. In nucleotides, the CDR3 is TGCGCCAGCAGCCGGCCGGGACAGGGGGCGCCGCCTGTACATACGCAGTATTTT. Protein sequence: CASSRPGQGAPPVHTQYF.

The CDR3 spells CASSEERGSPETQYF. CDR3 in DNA: TGTGCCAGCAGTGAAGAAAGGGGATCCCCGGAGACCCAGTACTTC. The gene calls are TRBV2 and TRBJ2-5; TRBD1 is a possible D gene (5 bases). CDR3 length equals 15 residues. The germline V gene encodes CDR1 SNHLY and CDR2 FYNNEI. The V end was cut by 1 base, the J end by 5 bases, with 14 bases between. The whole variable domain, remainder taken from reference TRBV2 and TRBJ2-5, is EPEVTQTPSHQVTQMGQEVILRCVPISNHLYFYWYRQILGQKVEFLVSFYNNEISEKSEIFDDQFSVERPDGSNFTLKIRSTKLEDSAMYFCASSEERGSPETQYFGPGTRLLVL.

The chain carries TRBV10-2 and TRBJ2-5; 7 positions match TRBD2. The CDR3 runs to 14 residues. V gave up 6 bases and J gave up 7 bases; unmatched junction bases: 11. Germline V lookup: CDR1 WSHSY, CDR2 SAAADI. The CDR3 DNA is TGCGCCAGCAGAGGCGGCGGGAGCGTAGGGACCCAGTACTTC. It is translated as CASRGGGSVGTQYF.

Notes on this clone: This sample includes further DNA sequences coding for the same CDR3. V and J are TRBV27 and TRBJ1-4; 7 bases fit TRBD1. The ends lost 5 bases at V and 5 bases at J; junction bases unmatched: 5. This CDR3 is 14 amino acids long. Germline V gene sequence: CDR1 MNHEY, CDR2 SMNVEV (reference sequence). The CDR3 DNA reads TGTGCCAGCAGTCCTCGCAGGGGGAATGAAAAACTGTTTTTT. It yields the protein CASSPRRGNEKLFF.

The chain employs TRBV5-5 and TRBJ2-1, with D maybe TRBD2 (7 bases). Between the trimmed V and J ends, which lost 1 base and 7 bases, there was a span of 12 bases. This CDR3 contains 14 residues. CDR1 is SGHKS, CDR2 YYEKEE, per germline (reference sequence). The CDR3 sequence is CASSLTGGLNEQFF. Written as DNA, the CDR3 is TGTGCCAGCAGCTTGACCGGGGGGCTGAATGAGCAGTTCTTC.

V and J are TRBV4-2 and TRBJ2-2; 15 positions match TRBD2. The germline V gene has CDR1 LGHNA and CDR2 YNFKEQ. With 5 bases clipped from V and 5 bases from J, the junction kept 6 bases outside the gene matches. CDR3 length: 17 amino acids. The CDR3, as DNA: TGTGCCAGCAGCAACCCGGGACTAGCGGGGGGAACCGGGGAGCTGTTTTTT. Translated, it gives CASSNPGLAGGTGELFF.

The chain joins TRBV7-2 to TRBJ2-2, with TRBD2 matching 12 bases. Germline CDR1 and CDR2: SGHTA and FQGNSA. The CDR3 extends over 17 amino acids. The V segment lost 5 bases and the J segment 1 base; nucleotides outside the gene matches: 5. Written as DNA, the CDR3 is TGTGCCAGCAGCCCCGCTAGCGGGAGGGGGAACACCGGGGAGCTGTTTTTT. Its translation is CASSPASGRGNTGELFF.

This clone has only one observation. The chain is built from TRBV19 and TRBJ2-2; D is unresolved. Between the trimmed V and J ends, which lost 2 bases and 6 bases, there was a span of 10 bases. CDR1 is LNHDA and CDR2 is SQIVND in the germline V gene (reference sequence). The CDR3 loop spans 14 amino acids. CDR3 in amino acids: CASSILLLAGELFF. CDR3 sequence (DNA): TGTGCCAGTAGTATATTGTTGCTTGCCGGGGAGCTGTTTTTT.

CDR3 nucleotide sequence: TGCGCCAGCAGCTTGGAAGGGGCGTTTGGTCAGCCCCAGCATTTT. Translated, it gives CASSLEGAFGQPQHF. The chain joins TRBV5-1 to TRBJ1-5, with D tentatively TRBD1 (5 bases). The CDR3 is 15 amino acids. Per the germline V gene, CDR1 is SGHRS and CDR2 is YFSETQ. V was shortened by 0 bases and J by 6 bases, with 13 bases between the two germline ends.

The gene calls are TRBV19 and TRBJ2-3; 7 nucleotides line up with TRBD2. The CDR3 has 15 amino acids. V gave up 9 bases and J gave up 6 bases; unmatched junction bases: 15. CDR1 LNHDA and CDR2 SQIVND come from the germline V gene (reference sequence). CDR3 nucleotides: TGTGCCAGCCGACATTTAGCGGGCCTATTGGATACGCAGTATTTT. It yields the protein CASRHLAGLLDTQYF.

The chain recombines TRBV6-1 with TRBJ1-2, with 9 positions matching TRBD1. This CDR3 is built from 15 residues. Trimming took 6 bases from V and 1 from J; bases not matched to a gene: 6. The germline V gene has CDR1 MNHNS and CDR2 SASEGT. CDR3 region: CASSFGQGNNYGYTF. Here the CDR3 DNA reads TGTGCCAGCAGCTTCGGACAGGGGAATAACTATGGCTACACCTTC.

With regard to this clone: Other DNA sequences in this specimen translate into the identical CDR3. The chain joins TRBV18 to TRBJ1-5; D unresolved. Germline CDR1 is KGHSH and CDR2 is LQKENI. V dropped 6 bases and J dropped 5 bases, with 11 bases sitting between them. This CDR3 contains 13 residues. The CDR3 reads CASSPKGDQPQHF. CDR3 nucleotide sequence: TGTGCCAGCTCGCCCAAAGGCGATCAGCCCCAGCATTTT. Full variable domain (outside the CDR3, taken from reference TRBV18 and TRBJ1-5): NAGVMQNPRHLVRRRGQEARLRCSPMKGHSHVYWYRQLPEEGLKFMVYLQKENIIDESGMPKERFSAEFPKEGPSILRIQQVVRGDSAAYFCASSPKGDQPQHFGDGTRLSIL.

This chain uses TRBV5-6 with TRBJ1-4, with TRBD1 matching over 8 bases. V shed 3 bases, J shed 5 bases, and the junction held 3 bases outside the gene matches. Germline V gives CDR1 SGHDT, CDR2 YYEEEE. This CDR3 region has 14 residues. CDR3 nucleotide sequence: TGTGCCAGCAGCTCGACAGGGGTCAATGAAAAACTGTTTTTT. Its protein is CASSSTGVNEKLFF.

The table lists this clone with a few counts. As DNA, the CDR3 is TGTGCCAGCCCCAGACAGGACACTGAAGCTTTCTTT. Translating gives CASPRQDTEAFF. The chain recombines TRBV6-1 with TRBJ1-1; TRBD1 is a possible D gene (6 bases). The germline V and J ends were trimmed by 8 bases and 3 bases, with 10 bases remaining between them. CDR3 size: 12 residues. Germline V gene lookup returns CDR1 MNHNS and CDR2 SASEGT.